This entry concerns a single T cell receptor (beta chain). Its specificity is unknown. Naive CD8 cells, CD45RO-negative and positively selected for CCR7, excluded terminally differentiated effector memory CD45RA+ cells. This sample was taken from a study of shared clonotypes between healthy human individuals. About the research overall: Per-donor plates numbered three CD4 naive, three CD4 memory, two CD8 naive and one CD8 memory. Findings and caveats of the study: The sharing of 4.5% to 5.5% of naive CD4 clonotypes was seen across a handful of donors.

From germline, CDR1 is SGHRS and CDR2 YFSETQ. This CDR3 is built from 18 residues. With V trimmed by 1 base and J by 3 bases, 15 bases remained unmatched. Assay: immunoSEQ multiplex PCR; the TCRdb copy retains only in-frame clones and omits some. This table holds some 1,900,000 clones, about 95% found once. The sample consisted of naive CD8+ T cells sorted from blood. The V and J genes are TRBV5-1 and TRBJ2-7; TRBD1 matches 8 bases. The clonotype comes from a man younger than 30 in good health. CDR3 residues: CASSLYPSLDRVIYEQYF. The DNA for the CDR3 is TGCGCCAGCAGCTTGTACCCCTCCTTGGACAGGGTGATCTACGAGCAGTACTTC. The variable domain in full, with the rest retrieved from reference TRBV5-1 and TRBJ2-7, is KAGVTQTPRYLIKTRGQQVTLSCSPISGHRSVSWYQQTPGQGLQFLFEYFSETQRNKGNFPGRFSGRQFSNSRSEMNVSTLELGDSALYLCASSLYPSLDRVIYEQYFGPGTRLTVT.